Following are 20 T cell receptor beta chains from one sample sequenced in a study of blood T cell repertoires in COVID-19 (dated by TCRdb to about 2020). The method behind the library was the immunoSEQ multiplex PCR assay. What TCRdb holds here is the immuneACCESS table cut down to in-frame rearrangements. Part of the clones is not present; checked against another copy, under half of the missing clones reflect an unresolved V gene, and the others are unexplained. For this sample the table gives about 390,000 clones, of which more than 75% were detected only once. The ten most abundant clones make up about 10% of the sample. The specimen sequenced was PBMCs or T cells enriched from blood (not recorded which). The receptors shown here come from a woman between 45 and 60 years old who had recovered from COVID-19.

This clone has a handful of counts. CDR3 in DNA: TGTGCCTGGAGAAGCGGTAGAGAGACCCAGTACTTC. It translates to CAWRSGRETQYF. This chain joins TRBV30 and TRBJ2-5; tentatively, D is TRBD2 (5 bases). Trimming cost V 3 bases and J 4 bases, with 9 bases left between them. Germline V gene sequence: CDR1 GTSNPN, CDR2 SVGIG (reference sequence). The CDR3 has 12 residues.

V and J are TRBV3-1 (or the pseudogene TRBV3-2) and TRBJ2-1; TRBD2 matches at 10 bases. The CDR3 is made up of 17 amino acids. Germline V gives CDR1 LGHDT, CDR2 YNNKEL (reference sequence). The ends lost 1 base at V and 4 bases at J; junction bases unmatched: 7. This CDR3 is CASSQGPSGGLYNEQFF. The CDR3 DNA reads TGTGCCAGCAGCCAAGGCCCTAGCGGGGGCCTTTACAATGAGCAGTTCTTC.

The chain is built from TRBV7-9 and TRBJ2-7; 8 bases are a match to TRBD1. The CDR3 covers 13 residues. The V gene's germline CDR1 is SEHNR and CDR2 FQNEAQ (reference sequence). The CDR3 DNA follows: TGTGCGATCGACAGGGGACGCGCCTACGAGCAGTACTTC. Protein sequence: CAIDRGRAYEQYF. Combining the CDR3 with reference TRBV7-9 and TRBJ2-7 gives the whole variable domain DTGVSQNPRHKITKRGQNVTFRCDPISEHNRLYWYRQTLGQGPEFLTYFQNEAQLEKSRLLSDRFSAERPKGSFSTLEIQRTEQGDSAMYLCAIDRGRAYEQYFGPGTRLTVT.

This clone was recorded only once. The chain couples TRBV18 to TRBJ1-4; D gene uncertain. The CDR3 has 15 amino acids. Germline values: CDR1 KGHSH, CDR2 LQKENI. Between the trimmed V and J ends, which lost 0 bases and 8 bases, there was a span of 13 bases. DNA for the CDR3: TGTGCCAGCTCACCACCGAACGTAGCGGGCGAAAAACTGTTTTTT. Translated: CASSPPNVAGEKLFF.

This chain links TRBV27 with TRBJ1-1; 8 bases are shared with TRBD1. CDR1 MNHEY and CDR2 SMNVEV come from the germline V gene (reference sequence). V lost 7 bases to trimming and J lost 11 bases; unmatched junction nucleotides: 6. CDR3 size: 11 residues. The DNA of the CDR3 is TGTGCCAGCACCTCGACAGGGGTGGCTTTCTTT. Protein product: CASTSTGVAFF.

The genes are TRBV11-3 and TRBJ1-1; D is possibly TRBD1 (5 bases). The CDR3 sequence is 12 residues long. Trimming took off 1 base at V and 8 bases at J, with 8 bases between the two ends. CDR1 and CDR2 (germline): SGHNT, YENEEA. CDR3 in amino acids: CASSLGSGEAFF. As DNA, the CDR3 is TGTGCCAGCAGCTTAGGTTCAGGGGAAGCTTTCTTT.

V usage is TRBV16 and J usage is TRBJ2-7, with 8 positions matching TRBD2. V was pared by 3 bases and J by 6 bases, with 10 bases of the junction left unmatched. Germline loops: CDR1 KGHSY, CDR2 FQNENV. CDR3 length: 15 residues. The CDR3 DNA reads as TGTGCCAGCAGCCACTCCATCGGGACTAGTCGCGAGCAGTACTTC. Translation gives CASSHSIGTSREQYF.

The chain couples TRBV2 to TRBJ1-1; the D gene is possibly TRBD1 (6 bases). This CDR3 is 13 amino acids long. Germline lookup yields CDR1 SNHLY and CDR2 FYNNEI. Trimming removed 5 bases at V and 4 bases at J, with 11 bases between. The CDR3 here is CASSWTAGTEAFF. In nucleotides, the CDR3 is TGTGCCAGCAGTTGGACAGCAGGCACTGAAGCTTTCTTT.

The V call is TRBV19, the J call TRBJ2-6, with D tentatively TRBD1 (5 bases). Germline-derived CDR1 and CDR2 are LNHDA and SQIVND (reference sequence). The CDR3 covers 16 residues. Between the trimmed V and J ends, which lost 7 bases and 1 base, there was a span of 14 bases. CDR3 region: CASKPGISSGANVLTF. As DNA, the CDR3 is TGTGCCAGTAAACCAGGGATCTCGTCTGGGGCCAACGTCCTGACTTTC.

The genes are TRBV4-2 and TRBJ1-5; 8 bases are a match to TRBD1. Germline-derived CDR1 and CDR2 are LGHNA and YNFKEQ. The CDR3 covers 16 residues. J was trimmed by 6 bases and V by 4 bases; bases with no gene match: 11. The CDR3 region is CASSRADRGGGQPQHF. CDR3 DNA: TGTGCCAGCAGCCGCGCCGACAGGGGAGGGGGTCAGCCCCAGCATTTT.

This rearrangement joins TRBV5-1 to TRBJ1-6; TRBD1 is a possible D gene (5 bases). This CDR3 comprises 13 residues. In germline, CDR1 is SGHRS, CDR2 YFSETQ. Trimming pared 4 bases from V and 9 bases from J, leaving 11 bases between. CDR3 amino acids: CASSRAGGSPLHF. The CDR3 DNA is TGCGCCAGCAGCCGGGCGGGGGGTTCACCCCTCCACTTT.

The V gene is TRBV21-1, the J gene TRBJ1-2. TRBV21-1 is described as a pseudogene. The CDR3 consists of 10 residues. The CDR3 DNA reads as TGTGCCAGCAGCAAATCGGGCTACACCTTC. It yields the protein CASSKSGYTF.

The V call is TRBV11-2, the J call TRBJ2-2, with D perhaps TRBD1 (6 bases). The ends were cut back, 5 bases at V and 6 bases at J, with 22 bases in the middle. Germline assignment: CDR1 SGHAT and CDR2 FQNNGV. The CDR3 is 17 amino acids. The DNA for the CDR3 is TGTGCCAGCAGCCCTCTCCAGGGGAAGAGGACGGCCGGGGAGCTGTTTTTT. It codes for CASSPLQGKRTAGELFF.

The CDR3 sequence is CASSLSGGSSYGYTF. Written as DNA, the CDR3 is TGTGCCAGCAGCTTGTCGGGGGGTTCTTCCTATGGCTACACCTTC. The chain is built from TRBV5-6 and TRBJ1-2; TRBD1 might be the D (5 bases). V was shortened by 1 base and J by 4 bases, with 14 bases between the two germline ends. The CDR3 is 15 amino acids. Germline values: CDR1 SGHDT, CDR2 YYEEEE.

This chain's CDR3 is CASAGPGGYEQYF. CDR3 DNA sequence: TGTGCCAGCGCTGGGCCAGGGGGATACGAGCAGTACTTC. The chain uses TRBV2 and TRBJ2-7, with 7 bases aligning to TRBD1. Germline V lookup: CDR1 SNHLY, CDR2 FYNNEI. CDR3 length: 13 amino acids. V shed 8 bases, J shed 4 bases, and the junction held 8 bases outside the gene matches.

This clone was counted between two and nine times. The chain links TRBV30 to TRBJ1-6; D perhaps matches TRBD1 (5 bases). This CDR3 spans 16 amino acids. V was cut by 4 bases and J by 11 bases, with 24 bases left in between. Germline CDR1 and CDR2: GTSNPN and SVGIG (reference sequence). DNA of the CDR3: TGTGCCTGGACCCCGAGCCCCCAGCTTGTCAGGGCACCCCTCCACTTT. It specifies CAWTPSPQLVRAPLHF.

The chain couples TRBV15 to TRBJ1-2; weak D call: TRBD1 (5 bases). Trimming took off 6 bases at V and 5 bases at J, with 13 bases between the two ends. The CDR3 spans 13 residues. Germline V gene sequence: CDR1 LNHNV, CDR2 YYDKDF (reference sequence). The CDR3 is CATRAAGIYGYTF. CDR3 sequence (DNA): TGTGCCACCAGAGCTGCAGGGATATATGGCTACACCTTC.

The chain has TRBV7-9 and TRBJ1-2, with D hard to call. CDR3 length: 16 amino acids. Germline CDR1 SEHNR, CDR2 FQNEAQ (reference sequence). V was pared by 0 bases and J by 0 bases, with 11 bases between. The CDR3 nucleotides read TGTGCCAGCAGCTTAGCCCCCAGGCCGGCTAACTATGGCTACACCTTC. Translated: CASSLAPRPANYGYTF.

The V gene is TRBV9, the J gene TRBJ1-5; 7 bases are shared with TRBD1. Trimming at V came to 4 bases and at J to 7 bases, leaving 8 bases not matched to a gene. The CDR3 spans 14 residues. The V gene's germline CDR1 is SGDLS and CDR2 YYNGEE. Written as DNA, the CDR3 is TGTGCCAGCAGCCGACAGGGCGTCCAACAGCCCCAGCATTTT. It translates to CASSRQGVQQPQHF.

This chain links TRBV7-9 with TRBJ2-3; D possibly corresponds to TRBD2 (6 bases). Germline V gene data show CDR1 as SEHNR and CDR2 as FQNEAQ (reference sequence). The CDR3 runs 14 residues. The CDR3 DNA is TGTTTAGCGGTAGGCGGACTGACCACAGATACGCAGTATTTT. Translating gives CLAVGGLTTDTQYF.